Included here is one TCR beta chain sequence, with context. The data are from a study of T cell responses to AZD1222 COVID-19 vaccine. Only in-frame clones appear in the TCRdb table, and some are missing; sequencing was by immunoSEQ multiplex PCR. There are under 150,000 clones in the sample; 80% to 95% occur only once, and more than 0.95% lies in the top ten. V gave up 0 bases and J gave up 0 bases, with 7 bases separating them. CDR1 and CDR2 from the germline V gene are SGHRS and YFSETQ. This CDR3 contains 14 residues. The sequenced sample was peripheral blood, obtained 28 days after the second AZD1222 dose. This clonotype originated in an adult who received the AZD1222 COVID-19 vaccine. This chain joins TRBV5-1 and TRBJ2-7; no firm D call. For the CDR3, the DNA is TGCGCCAGCAGCTTGGAGGGTTTCTCCTACGAGCAGTACTTC. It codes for CASSLEGFSYEQYF.